This T cell receptor (beta chain) was retrieved from a study of regulatory T cells in long-lasting Graves disease. Germline V gene data show CDR1 as DFQATT and CDR2 as SNEGSKA (reference sequence). This CDR3 has 17 amino acids. Trimming took 0 bases from V and 4 from J; bases not matched to a gene: 11. Time point: newly diagnosed GD, antithyroid drugs for less than 3 months. With RNA extracted from PBMCs as input, the TCR library was made. Construction of the TCR beta libraries employed iRepertoire HTBI primers in conjunction with Arm-PCR of CDR3 regions. MiXCR, applied by TCRdb to the multiplex PCR reads, yields one record per CDR3 protein. The data hold 510,000 or so distinct CDR3 sequences, with around 13% observed a single time. The sample holds a few counts of this clonotype. These same data were also listed under a study on T cells in Graves' hyperthyroidism and ophthalmopathy. From that paper: For Graves' hyperthyroidism to be stable, ophthalmopathy could not progress within 18 months. When the TCR CDR3 underwent first-round RT-PCR, the HTBI primer set was used.

The genes are TRBV20-1 and TRBJ1-5; TRBD1 matches 8 bases. This material consisted of peripheral blood mononuclear cells (PBMCs), taken at new diagnosis, from a patient treated with antithyroid drugs. This sequence originates from a woman aged 25 to 39 with Graves disease. Here the CDR3 DNA reads TGCAGTGCTAGAGATTTCCGAGACAGGGGCAAAAATCAGCCCCAGCATTTT. Its translation is CSARDFRDRGKNQPQHF.